The 12 T cell receptor beta chains listed next were all sequenced from one sample in a study of blood T cell repertoires in COVID-19 (TCRdb year 2020). Receptor amplification or capture employed the immunoSEQ multiplex PCR assay. The table comes from immuneACCESS by way of TCRdb, which keeps in-frame sequences with V and J called. Part of the clones is missing from these tables; in studies checked, under half for an unresolved V gene and the rest for unknown reasons. The sample table records about 170,000 clones; around 80% of these occur just once. The ten biggest clones cover about 24% of the sample. Sequenced input: peripheral blood. All receptors derive from a woman older than 75 with acute or convalescent COVID-19.

V usage is TRBV6-1 and J usage is TRBJ1-1; D not resolved. This CDR3 is built from 13 residues. Germline V gene data show CDR1 as MNHNS and CDR2 as SASEGT. V was trimmed by 2 bases and J by 11 bases, leaving 15 bases between them. This chain's CDR3 is CASSEIRSRRAFF. CDR3 sequence (DNA): TGTGCCAGCAGTGAAATCCGGTCCCGCCGGGCTTTCTTT.

The chain recombines TRBV5-1 with TRBJ2-1, with 10 bases aligning to TRBD1. Germline V gives CDR1 SGHRS, CDR2 YFSETQ. There are 13 residues in the CDR3. V was pared by 5 bases and J by 6 bases, with 2 bases of the junction left unmatched. CDR3 region: CASRRTGGNEQFF. The CDR3 coding sequence is TGCGCCAGCAGACGGACAGGGGGCAATGAGCAGTTCTTC. The whole variable domain, filled in from reference TRBV5-1 and TRBJ2-1, reads KAGVTQTPRYLIKTRGQQVTLSCSPISGHRSVSWYQQTPGQGLQFLFEYFSETQRNKGNFPGRFSGRQFSNSRSEMNVSTLELGDSALYLCASRRTGGNEQFFGPGTRLTVL.

V usage is TRBV5-1 and J usage is TRBJ1-1; D gene ambiguous. Germline CDR1 is SGHRS and CDR2 is YFSETQ. V dropped 0 bases and J dropped 1 base, with 13 bases sitting between them. CDR3 length equals 16 residues. The CDR3 DNA reads as TGCGCCAGCAGCTTGGCCTTTAGCACTGCGAACACTGAAGCTTTCTTT. It encodes CASSLAFSTANTEAFF.

V and J are TRBV7-2 and TRBJ2-1; 7 bases line up with TRBD2. The CDR3 covers 15 residues. V lost 6 bases and J lost 1; bases outside the gene matches: 6. The V gene's germline CDR1 is SGHTA and CDR2 FQGNSA. DNA for the CDR3: TGTGCCAGCAGTCCGCTCGGGGGGTCCTACAATGAGCAGTTCTTC. This gives the protein CASSPLGGSYNEQFF.

The V call is TRBV7-9, the J call TRBJ1-2; 9 positions match TRBD1. Trimming at V came to 5 bases and at J to 4 bases, leaving 5 bases not matched to a gene. CDR3 length equals 14 residues. Germline CDR1 is SEHNR and CDR2 is FQNEAQ (reference sequence). The CDR3 loop reads CASSPTGGGYGYTF. CDR3 sequence (DNA): TGTGCCAGCAGCCCCACAGGGGGCGGCTATGGCTACACCTTC. Using reference TRBV7-9 and TRBJ1-2 for the parts outside the CDR3, the full variable domain is DTGVSQNPRHKITKRGQNVTFRCDPISEHNRLYWYRQTLGQGPEFLTYFQNEAQLEKSRLLSDRFSAERPKGSFSTLEIQRTEQGDSAMYLCASSPTGGGYGYTFGSGTRLTVV.

V usage is TRBV10-2 and J usage is TRBJ2-1, with TRBD2 matching 8 bases. This CDR3 is 14 amino acids long. The germline V gene has CDR1 WSHSY and CDR2 SAAADI. The ends lost 3 bases at V and 9 bases at J; junction bases unmatched: 7. The CDR3 spells CASSDWREVSEQFF. For the CDR3, the DNA is TGCGCCAGCAGTGATTGGCGGGAGGTTTCTGAGCAGTTCTTC.

The rearrangement links TRBV29-1 to TRBJ2-2; 8 positions agree with TRBD1. V gave up 0 bases and J gave up 6 bases; unmatched junction bases: 6. Germline-derived CDR1 and CDR2 are SQVTM and ANQGSEA. The CDR3 has 15 residues. The CDR3 loop reads CSVEDRTGSSGELFF. The CDR3, as DNA: TGCAGCGTTGAAGATAGGACAGGGTCGTCCGGGGAGCTGTTTTTT.

The chain links TRBV4-1 to TRBJ2-3; no clear D. V lost 4 bases and J lost 5, with 13 bases in between. CDR1 and CDR2 (germline): MGHRA, YSYEKL. The CDR3 runs 14 residues. CDR3 amino acids: CASSLRRALDTQYF. The DNA of the CDR3 is TGCGCCAGCAGCCTCCGAAGAGCTTTAGATACGCAGTATTTT.

This clone was counted a few times. Additional DNA sequences in this sample encode the identical CDR3. The chain recombines TRBV7-9 with TRBJ2-5; unclear D gene. Germline CDR1 SEHNR, CDR2 FQNEAQ (reference sequence). V was pared by 2 bases and J by 2 bases, with 6 bases between. CDR3 length: 13 residues. CDR3 in amino acids: CASSLKLQETQYF. Written as DNA, the CDR3 is TGTGCCAGCAGCTTAAAACTACAAGAGACCCAGTACTTC.

This chain joins TRBV5-1 and TRBJ2-1; TRBD2 aligns across 8 bases. Trimming removed 4 bases from V and 0 bases from J; junction bases left unmatched: 6. CDR1 SGHRS and CDR2 YFSETQ come from the germline V gene. This CDR3 is built from 16 residues. The CDR3 bases are TGCGCCAGCAGCCCACGGGGGGGGAACTCCTACAATGAGCAGTTCTTC. This gives the protein CASSPRGGNSYNEQFF.

The rearrangement joins TRBV7-2 to TRBJ1-1; 9 bases match TRBD1. Germline trimming cut 5 bases from V and 0 bases from J; bases unmatched to any gene: 4. Germline CDR1 is SGHTA and CDR2 is FQGNSA. This CDR3 contains 15 residues. The DNA of the CDR3 is TGTGCCAGCAGCCCCGGGACAGGGATGAACACTGAAGCTTTCTTT. This translates into CASSPGTGMNTEAFF.

The chain combines TRBV4-1 with TRBJ2-3; possibly TRBD1 for D (5 bases). CDR3 length: 18 amino acids. In germline, CDR1 is MGHRA, CDR2 YSYEKL. V lost 0 bases to trimming and J lost 3 bases, with 19 bases between them. CDR3 nucleotide sequence: TGCGCCAGCAGCCAAGATCTTTGGCAGGGCGGAAGGACAGATACGCAGTATTTT. It encodes CASSQDLWQGGRTDTQYF.